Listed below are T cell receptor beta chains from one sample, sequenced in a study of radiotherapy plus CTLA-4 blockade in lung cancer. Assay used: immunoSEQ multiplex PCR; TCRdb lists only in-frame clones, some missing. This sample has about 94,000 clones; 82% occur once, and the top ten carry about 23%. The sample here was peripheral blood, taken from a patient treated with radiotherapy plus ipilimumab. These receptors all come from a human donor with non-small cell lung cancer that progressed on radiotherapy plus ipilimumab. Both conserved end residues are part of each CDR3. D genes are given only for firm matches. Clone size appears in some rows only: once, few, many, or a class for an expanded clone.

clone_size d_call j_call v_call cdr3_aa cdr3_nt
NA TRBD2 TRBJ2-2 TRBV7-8 CASSLVAGGTGELFF TGTGCCAGCAGCTTAGTCGCGGGAGGCACCGGGGAGCTGTTTTTT
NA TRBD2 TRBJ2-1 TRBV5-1 CASSLELREGREQFF TGCGCCAGCAGCTTGGAATTGCGGGAGGGCCGTGAGCAGTTCTTC
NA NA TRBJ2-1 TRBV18 CASSPRQGDEQFF TGTGCCAGCTCACCACGCCAGGGAGATGAGCAGTTCTTC
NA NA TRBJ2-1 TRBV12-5 CASATPRSYNEQFF TGTGCTAGTGCCACGCCAAGATCCTACAATGAGCAGTTCTTC
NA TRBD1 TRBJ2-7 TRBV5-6 CASSSDRGLETFYEQYF TGTGCCAGCAGCTCCGACAGGGGGCTGGAAACATTCTACGAGCAGTACTTC
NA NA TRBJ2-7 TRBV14 CASSQSVTYEQYF TGTGCCAGCAGCCAGTCGGTGACCTACGAGCAGTACTTC
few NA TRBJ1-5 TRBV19 CASRRSRGDQPQHF TGTGCCAGTAGGCGCAGCCGGGGGGATCAGCCCCAGCATTTT
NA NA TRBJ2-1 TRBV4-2 CASSQELTGSSYNEQFF TGTGCCAGCAGCCAAGAACTGACAGGAAGCTCCTACAATGAGCAGTTCTTC
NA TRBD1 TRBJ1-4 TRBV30 CAWSVGTGGRKLFF TGTGCCTGGAGTGTGGGGACAGGGGGCCGAAAACTGTTTTTT
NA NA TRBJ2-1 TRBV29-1 CSVDSWINEQFF TGCAGCGTTGATAGTTGGATCAATGAGCAGTTCTTC
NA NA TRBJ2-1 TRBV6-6 CASSYSGTTVDNEQFF TGTGCCAGCAGTTACTCGGGGACAACGGTGGACAATGAGCAGTTCTTC
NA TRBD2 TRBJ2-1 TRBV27 CASSQLAGSNNEQFF TGTGCCAGCTCCCAACTAGCGGGATCGAACAATGAGCAGTTCTTC
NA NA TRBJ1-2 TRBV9 CASSDTVNYGYTF TGTGCCAGCAGCGACACGGTGAACTATGGCTACACCTTC
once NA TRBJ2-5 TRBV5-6 CASSFGLETQYF TGTGCCAGCAGCTTTGGTCTAGAGACCCAGTACTTC
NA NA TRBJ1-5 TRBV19 CARVIQEGLSNQPQHF TGTGCCAGAGTAATACAAGAGGGCCTTAGCAATCAGCCCCAGCATTTT
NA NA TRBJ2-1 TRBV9 CASSDRDSAYNEQFF TGTGCCAGCAGCGACCGGGACTCCGCCTACAATGAGCAGTTCTTC
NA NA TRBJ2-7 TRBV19 CASSMAPGAPYEQYF TGTGCCAGTAGTATGGCCCCCGGGGCGCCCTACGAGCAGTACTTC
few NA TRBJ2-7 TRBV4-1 CASSQVVDSPYEQYF TGCGCCAGCAGCCAAGTCGTCGACAGTCCCTACGAGCAGTACTTC
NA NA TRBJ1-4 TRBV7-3 CASSLTGATNEKLFF TGTGCCAGCAGCTTAACTGGGGCGACTAATGAAAAACTGTTTTTT
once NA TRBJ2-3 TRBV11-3 CASSSTAGTDTQYF TGTGCCAGCAGCTCCACGGCTGGAACAGATACGCAGTATTTT
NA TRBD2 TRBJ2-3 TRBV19 CASSLAGQTDTQYF TGTGCCAGTAGTCTAGCGGGGCAAACAGATACGCAGTATTTT
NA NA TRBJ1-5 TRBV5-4 CASSPGVGNQPQHF TGTGCCAGCAGCCCGGGCGTTGGAAATCAGCCCCAGCATTTT
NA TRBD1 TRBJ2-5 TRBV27 CASIRDRGLQETQYF TGTGCCAGCATTCGGGACAGGGGGCTTCAAGAGACCCAGTACTTC
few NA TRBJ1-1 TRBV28 CASSPPPGTEAFF TGTGCCAGCAGTCCCCCACCCGGCACTGAAGCTTTCTTT
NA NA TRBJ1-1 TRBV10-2 CASSESVGFTEAFF TGCGCCAGCAGTGAGTCAGTAGGGTTCACTGAAGCTTTCTTT
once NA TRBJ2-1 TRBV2 CASNYDNEQFF TGTGCCAGCAACTACGACAATGAGCAGTTCTTC